This T cell receptor (beta chain) was sequenced for a study of T cell repertoires in cytomegalovirus infection. Using its own MiXCR run on the reads, TCRdb lists one record per CDR3 protein. The sample includes some 500,000 distinct CDR3 sequences, 30% to 40% of them seen just once. The CDR3 length is 12 residues. The ends were cut back, 5 bases at V and 5 bases at J, with 10 bases in the middle. Germline loops: CDR1 SGHNT, CDR2 YYREEE (reference sequence). With respect to this clonotype: Its antigen is currently unknown.

This TCR derives from a human donor in good health (CMV status not recorded). Some clones in this sample may be carry-over from other donors' samples. V is TRBV5-4 and J is TRBJ1-2; D possibly corresponds to TRBD1 (6 bases). The sequencing here drew on cultured PBMCs, taken from culture after CMV antigen stimulation. CDR3 protein: CASSQGPYGYTF. In nucleotides, the CDR3 is TGTGCCAGCAGTCAGGGGCCTTATGGCTACACCTTC.